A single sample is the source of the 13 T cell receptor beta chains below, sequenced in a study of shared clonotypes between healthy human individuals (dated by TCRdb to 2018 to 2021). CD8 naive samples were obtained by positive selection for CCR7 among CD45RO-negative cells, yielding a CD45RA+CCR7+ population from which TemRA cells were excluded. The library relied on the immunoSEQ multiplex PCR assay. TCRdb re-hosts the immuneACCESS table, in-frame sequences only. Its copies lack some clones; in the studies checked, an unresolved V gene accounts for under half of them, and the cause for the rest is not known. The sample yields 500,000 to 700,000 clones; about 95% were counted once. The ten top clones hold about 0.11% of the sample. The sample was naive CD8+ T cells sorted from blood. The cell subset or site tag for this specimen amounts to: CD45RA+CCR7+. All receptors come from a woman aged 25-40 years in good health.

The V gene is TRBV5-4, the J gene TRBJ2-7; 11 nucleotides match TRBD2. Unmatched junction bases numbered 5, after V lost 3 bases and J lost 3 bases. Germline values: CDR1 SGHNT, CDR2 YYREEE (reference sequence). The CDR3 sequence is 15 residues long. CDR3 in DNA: TGTGCCAGCAGCTCTCTGGGACTAGCGGTCTACGAGCAGTACTTC. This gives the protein CASSSLGLAVYEQYF.

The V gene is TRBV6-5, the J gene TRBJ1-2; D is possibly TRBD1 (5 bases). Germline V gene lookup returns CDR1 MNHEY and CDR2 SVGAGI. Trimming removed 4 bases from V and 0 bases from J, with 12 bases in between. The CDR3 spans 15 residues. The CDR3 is CASSLGGLANYGYTF. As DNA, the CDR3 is TGTGCCAGCAGTTTGGGGGGGTTAGCTAACTATGGCTACACCTTC.

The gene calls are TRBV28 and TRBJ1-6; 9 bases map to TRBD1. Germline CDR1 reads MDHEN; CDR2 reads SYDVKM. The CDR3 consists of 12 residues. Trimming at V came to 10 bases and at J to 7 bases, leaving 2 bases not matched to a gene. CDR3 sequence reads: CAIGQGNSPLHF. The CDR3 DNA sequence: TGTGCCATAGGACAGGGGAATTCACCCCTCCACTTT.

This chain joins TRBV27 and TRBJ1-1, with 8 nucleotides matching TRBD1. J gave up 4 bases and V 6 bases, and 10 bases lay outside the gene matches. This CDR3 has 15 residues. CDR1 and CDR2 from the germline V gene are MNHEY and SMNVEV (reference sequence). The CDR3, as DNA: TGTGCCAGCAGGCAGGACAGGGTGAGAATCACTGAAGCTTTCTTT. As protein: CASRQDRVRITEAFF.

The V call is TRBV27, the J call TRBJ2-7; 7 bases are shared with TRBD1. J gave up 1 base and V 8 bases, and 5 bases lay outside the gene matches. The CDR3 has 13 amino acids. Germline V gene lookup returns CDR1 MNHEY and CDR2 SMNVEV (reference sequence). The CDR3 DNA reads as TGTGCCAGCGGAACAGGGGAATCCTACGAGCAGTACTTC. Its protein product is CASGTGESYEQYF.

The CDR3 reads CASSLLVAGDTDTQYF. The CDR3, as DNA: TGTGCCAGCAGCTTATTAGTGGCGGGAGATACAGATACGCAGTATTTT. This chain uses TRBV7-7 with TRBJ2-3; 7 positions agree with TRBD2. After removal of 2 bases from V and 3 bases from J, the junction contained 8 bases not matched to a gene. The CDR3 has 16 residues. CDR1 is SSHAT, CDR2 FNYEAQ, per germline (reference sequence).

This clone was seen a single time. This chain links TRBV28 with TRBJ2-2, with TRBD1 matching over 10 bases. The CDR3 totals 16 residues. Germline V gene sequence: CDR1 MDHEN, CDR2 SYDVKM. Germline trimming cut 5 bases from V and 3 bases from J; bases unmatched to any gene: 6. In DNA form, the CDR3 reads TGTGCCAGCAGTCGCCGGGACAGGGGAGACACCGGGGAGCTGTTTTTT. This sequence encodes CASSRRDRGDTGELFF. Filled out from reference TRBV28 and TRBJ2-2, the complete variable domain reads DVKVTQSSRYLVKRTGEKVFLECVQDMDHENMFWYRQDPGLGLRLIYFSYDVKMKEKGDIPEGYSVSREKKERFSLILESASTNQTSMYLCASSRRDRGDTGELFFGEGSRLTVL.

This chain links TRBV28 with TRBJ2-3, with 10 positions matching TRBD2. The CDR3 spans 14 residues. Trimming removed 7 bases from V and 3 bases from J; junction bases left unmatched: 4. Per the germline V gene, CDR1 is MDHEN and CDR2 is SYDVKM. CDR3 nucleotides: TGTGCCAGCACCTATAGCGGGAGGACAGATACGCAGTATTTT. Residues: CASTYSGRTDTQYF.

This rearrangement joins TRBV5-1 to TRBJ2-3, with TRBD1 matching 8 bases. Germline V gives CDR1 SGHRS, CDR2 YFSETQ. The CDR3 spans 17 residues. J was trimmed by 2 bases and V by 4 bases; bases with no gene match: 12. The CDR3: CASSGDRGRRVTDTQYF. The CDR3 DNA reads TGCGCCAGCAGCGGCGACAGGGGACGACGGGTCACAGATACGCAGTATTTT.

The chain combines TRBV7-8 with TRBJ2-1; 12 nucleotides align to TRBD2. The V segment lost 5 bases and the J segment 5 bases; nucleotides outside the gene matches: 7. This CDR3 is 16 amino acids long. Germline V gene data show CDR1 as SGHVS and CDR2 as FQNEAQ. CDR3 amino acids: CASSPRLAGVNNEQFF. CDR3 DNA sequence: TGTGCCAGCAGCCCGAGACTAGCGGGAGTAAACAATGAGCAGTTCTTC.

The CDR3 nucleotides are TGTGCCAGCAGCTCCTCCGTAGCGGGTAGCTCCTACGAGCAGTACTTC. It encodes CASSSSVAGSSYEQYF. The rearrangement uses TRBV7-9 and TRBJ2-7, with TRBD2 matching 7 bases. With V trimmed by 4 bases and J by 0 bases, 9 bases remained unmatched. CDR3 length: 16 amino acids. The germline gives CDR1 SEHNR, CDR2 FQNEAQ (reference sequence).

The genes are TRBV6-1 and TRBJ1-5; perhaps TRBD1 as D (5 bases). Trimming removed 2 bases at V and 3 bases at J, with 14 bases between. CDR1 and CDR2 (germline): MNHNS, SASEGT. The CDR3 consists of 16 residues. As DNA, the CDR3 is TGTGCCAGCAGTGAATTCAGGGATGTTGTCAATCAGCCCCAGCATTTT. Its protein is CASSEFRDVVNQPQHF.

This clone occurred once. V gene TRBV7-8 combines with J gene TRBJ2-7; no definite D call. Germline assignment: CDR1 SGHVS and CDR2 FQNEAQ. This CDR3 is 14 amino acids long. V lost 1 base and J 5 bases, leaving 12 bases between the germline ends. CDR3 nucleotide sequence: TGTGCCAGCAGCTTAGTCAGTGGATGGAACGAGCAGTACTTC. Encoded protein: CASSLVSGWNEQYF.